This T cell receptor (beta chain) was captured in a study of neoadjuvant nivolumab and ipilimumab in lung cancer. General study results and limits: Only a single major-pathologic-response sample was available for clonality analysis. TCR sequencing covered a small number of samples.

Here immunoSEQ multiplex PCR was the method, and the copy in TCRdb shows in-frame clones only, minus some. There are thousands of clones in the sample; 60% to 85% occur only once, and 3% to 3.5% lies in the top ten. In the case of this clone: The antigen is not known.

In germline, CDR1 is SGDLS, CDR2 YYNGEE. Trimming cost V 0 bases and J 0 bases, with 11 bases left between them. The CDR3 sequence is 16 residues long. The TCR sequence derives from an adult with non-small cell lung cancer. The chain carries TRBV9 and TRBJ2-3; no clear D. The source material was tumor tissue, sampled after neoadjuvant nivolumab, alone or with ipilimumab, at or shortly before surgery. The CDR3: CASSVELAHSTDTQYF. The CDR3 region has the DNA TGTGCCAGCAGCGTAGAATTGGCACATAGCACAGATACGCAGTATTTT.